Shown below are 9 T cell receptor beta chains from a single sample sequenced in a study of Graves' ophthalmopathy and Graves' hyperthyroidism. For repertoire sequencing, the TCR beta CDR3 regions were amplified from RNA transcripts. HTBI-primed first-round RT-PCR preceded second-round multiplex PCR. TCRdb used MiXCR to reprocess the multiplex PCR reads, holding one entry per CDR3 protein. Found here are about 25,000 distinct CDR3 sequences, approximately 48% of them singletons; the top ten hold 6.5%. The sequenced material came from peripheral blood. These TCRs come from an adult woman with stable Graves' hyperthyroidism.

In its sample, this clonotype was seen many times. The chain is built from TRBV6-5 and TRBJ2-7, with 8 bases lining up with TRBD2. The trim removed 6 bases at V and 5 bases at J, leaving 15 bases unmatched. This CDR3 has 16 residues. Per germline, CDR1 MNHEY and CDR2 SVGAGI. The CDR3 loop reads CASRQGSAGVPHEQYF. The DNA for the CDR3 is TGTGCCAGCAGGCAGGGTTCAGCGGGAGTACCGCACGAGCAGTACTTC.

Many counts were recorded for this clonotype. The chain couples TRBV3-1 to TRBJ2-1; 7 bases are shared with TRBD2. J was trimmed by 14 bases and V by 3 bases; bases with no gene match: 10. CDR1 and CDR2 (germline): LGHDT, YNNKEL (reference sequence). The CDR3 has 13 amino acids. DNA of the CDR3: TGTGCCAGCAGCCACGTCAGGGAGGGAGCAAAGTTCTTC. Its protein product is CASSHVREGAKFF.

This clonotype was recorded at least ten times. The chain combines TRBV11-2 with TRBJ1-2, with 8 bases matching TRBD1. CDR1 and CDR2 (germline): SGHAT, FQNNGV. Trimming at V came to 5 bases and at J to 6 bases, leaving 8 bases not matched to a gene. This CDR3 has 14 residues. CDR3 in amino acids: CASSPTGGPHGYTF. The DNA of the CDR3 is TGTGCCAGCAGCCCCACAGGGGGTCCTCATGGCTACACCTTC.

This clonotype came up a few times. The chain employs TRBV25-1 and TRBJ1-4; D is undetermined. V was pared by 5 bases and J by 0 bases, with 10 bases between. The CDR3 spans 15 residues. Germline V CDR1 and CDR2: MGHDK, SYGVNS. CDR3 in DNA: TGTGCCAGCAGTCTCGGAGCTACAACTAATGAAAAACTGTTTTTT. It codes for CASSLGATTNEKLFF.

The chain links TRBV20-1 to TRBJ2-1, with D possibly matching TRBD1 (6 bases). Germline values: CDR1 DFQATT, CDR2 SNEGSKA (reference sequence). There are 14 residues in the CDR3. Trimming shortened V by 3 bases and J by 6 bases, and 15 bases separated the two germline ends. CDR3 loop: CSASAPGAGNEQFF. The CDR3 DNA reads TGCAGTGCTAGTGCCCCAGGGGCCGGCAATGAGCAGTTCTTC.

This clonotype appeared many times. The V gene is TRBV30, the J gene TRBJ2-7, with D unresolved. CDR1 and CDR2 from the germline V gene are GTSNPN and SVGIG (reference sequence). Trimming left V 7 bases short and J 5 bases short, with 9 bases between. CDR3 size: 10 residues. CDR3 protein: CASLSHEQYF. CDR3 DNA sequence: TGTGCCTCACTCTCTCACGAGCAGTACTTC.

The CDR3 sequence: CATSDSDRTIGGGYTF. DNA of the CDR3: TGTGCCACCAGTGATTCGGACAGGACGATAGGAGGTGGCTACACCTTC. V usage is TRBV24-1 and J usage is TRBJ1-2; TRBD1 matches at 7 bases. The germline gives CDR1 KGHDR, CDR2 SFDVKD. The junction had 12 bases not matched to a gene; V was cut back by 2 bases and J by 7 bases. The CDR3 runs to 16 residues.

J is TRBJ2-7 and V is TRBV6-1; TRBD2 aligns across 10 bases. This CDR3 is built from 15 residues. The ends lost 7 bases at V and 1 base at J; junction bases unmatched: 7. Germline lookup yields CDR1 MNHNS and CDR2 SASEGT. The DNA of the CDR3 is TGTGCCAGCATACGCGGGACTAGCGTGTCCTACGAGCAGTACTTC. Amino acids: CASIRGTSVSYEQYF.

As concerns this clonotype: The CDR3 does not close with the conserved phenylalanine or tryptophan, likely indicating a read error. The V and J genes are TRBV12-3 or TRBV12-4 and TRBJ2-7; 9 bases map to TRBD2. This CDR3 spans 14 amino acids. CDR3 loop: CASSFSSGVYEQYT. CDR3 nucleotide sequence: TGTGCTAGCAGTTTTTCTAGCGGGGTCTACGAGCAGTACACC.